This T cell receptor beta chain was documented in a study of CD8+ T cells in alopecia areata. Isolated RNA was reverse transcribed into cDNA used as the sequencing template. Libraries were prepared by immunoSEQ multiplex PCR; TCRdb keeps only in-frame clonotypes and omits some of them. The sample yields about 110,000 clones, around 55% seen once. PBMC-derived CD4+ and CD8+ T cells were sorted. The CDR3 has 15 amino acids. Germline V gene data show CDR1 as GTSNPN and CDR2 as SVGIG (reference sequence). J was trimmed by 1 base and V by 4 bases; bases with no gene match: 3. The chain employs TRBV30 and TRBJ2-5; 13 bases map to TRBD2. This TCR was sampled from a human donor in good health. Source material: CD8+ T cells sorted from blood. As DNA, the CDR3 is TGTGCCTGGACAACTAGCGGGGGGGCCCAAGAGACCCAGTACTTC. Translated: CAWTTSGGAQETQYF.